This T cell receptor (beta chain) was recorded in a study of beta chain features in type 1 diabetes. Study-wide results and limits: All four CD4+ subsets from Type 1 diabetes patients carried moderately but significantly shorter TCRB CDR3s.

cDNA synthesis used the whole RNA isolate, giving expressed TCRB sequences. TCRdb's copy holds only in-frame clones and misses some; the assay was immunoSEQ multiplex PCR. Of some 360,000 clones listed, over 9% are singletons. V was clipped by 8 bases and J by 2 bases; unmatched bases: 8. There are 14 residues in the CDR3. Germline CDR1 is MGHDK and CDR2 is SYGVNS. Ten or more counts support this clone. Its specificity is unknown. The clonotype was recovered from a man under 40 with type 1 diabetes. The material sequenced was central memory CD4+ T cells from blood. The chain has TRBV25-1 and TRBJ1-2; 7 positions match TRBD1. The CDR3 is CASFPQGGNYGYTF. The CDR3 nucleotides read TGTGCCAGCTTCCCCCAGGGGGGGAACTATGGCTACACCTTC.